The sequence of this T cell receptor beta chain was determined in a study of blood T cell repertoires in COVID-19. Study context: T cells, B-cell-depleted T cells, or PBMCs provided the cDNA or gDNA that served as material.

The V end was cut by 8 bases, the J end by 6 bases, with 5 bases between. This CDR3 has 10 amino acids. Germline CDR1 and CDR2: MNHEY and SVGAGI. The table came from immunoSEQ multiplex PCR; TCRdb's copy has only in-frame clones and leaves some out. The sample comprises 75,000 to 85,000 clones, 70% to 90% of which are singletons, and 9.5% to 13% rests with the top ten. Sequencing was carried out using peripheral blood. This clonotype originated in a man aged 55 to 70 with COVID-19, enrolled during active disease. V is TRBV6-5 and J is TRBJ1-5; D gene ambiguous. The CDR3 spells CASSRQPQHF. CDR3 coding DNA: TGTGCCAGCTCGCGTCAGCCCCAGCATTTT.